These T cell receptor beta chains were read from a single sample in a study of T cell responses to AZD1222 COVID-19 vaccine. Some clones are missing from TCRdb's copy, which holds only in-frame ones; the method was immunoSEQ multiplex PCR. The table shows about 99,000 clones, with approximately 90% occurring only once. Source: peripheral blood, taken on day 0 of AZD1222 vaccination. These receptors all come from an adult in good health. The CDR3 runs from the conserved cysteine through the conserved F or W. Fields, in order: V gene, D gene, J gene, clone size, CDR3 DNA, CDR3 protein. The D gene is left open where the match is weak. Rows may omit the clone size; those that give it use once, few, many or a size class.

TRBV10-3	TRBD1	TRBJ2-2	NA	TGTGCCATCAGTACGGGACAGGTTAACACCGGGGAGCTGTTTTTT	CAISTGQVNTGELFF
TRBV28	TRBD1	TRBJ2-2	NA	TGTGCCAGCAGTCCGCATCCCCCCGGGACAGAAGACACCGGGGAGCTGTTTTTT	CASSPHPPGTEDTGELFF
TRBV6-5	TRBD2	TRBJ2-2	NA	TGTGCTTCCCGGGGACTAGCTACCGGGGAGCTGTTTTTT	CASRGLATGELFF
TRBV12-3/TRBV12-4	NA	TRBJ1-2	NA	TGTGCCAGCAGTTCCCGATATGGCTACACCTTC	CASSSRYGYTF
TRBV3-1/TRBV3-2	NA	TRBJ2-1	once	TGTGCCAGCAGCCAAGCTAGACAGAACAACAATGAGCAGTTCTTC	CASSQARQNNNEQFF
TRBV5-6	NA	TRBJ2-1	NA	TGTGCCAGCAGCTTAGGGACACTCTCCTACAATGAGCAGTTCTTC	CASSLGTLSYNEQFF
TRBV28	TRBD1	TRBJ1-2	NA	TGTGCCAGCAGTTTATACTCAGGGGGCTATGGCTACACCTTC	CASSLYSGGYGYTF
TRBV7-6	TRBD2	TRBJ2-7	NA	TGTGCCAGCAGCTTATTGACTAGCGGGAGGGCCCACGAGCAGTACTTC	CASSLLTSGRAHEQYF
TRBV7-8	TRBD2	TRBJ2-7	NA	TGTGCCAGCAGCTCCCGGACTAGCGCCTCCTACGAGCAGTACTTC	CASSSRTSASYEQYF
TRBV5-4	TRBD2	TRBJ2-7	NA	TGTGCCAGCAGCCTGACTAGCGGGAGTCGGAACGAGCAGTACTTC	CASSLTSGSRNEQYF
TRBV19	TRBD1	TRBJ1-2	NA	TGTGCCAGTAGTATGCCGACAGGGGTAAACGGCTACACCTTC	CASSMPTGVNGYTF
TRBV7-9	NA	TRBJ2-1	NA	TGTGCCAGCAGCTTTACAGGATACAATGAGCAGTTCTTC	CASSFTGYNEQFF
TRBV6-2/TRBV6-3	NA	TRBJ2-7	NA	TGTGCCAGCAGTTACCTCGACGAGCAGTACTTC	CASSYLDEQYF
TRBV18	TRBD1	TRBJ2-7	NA	TGTGCCAGCTCGACAACCGGGACAGGGTTCGGCGAGCAGTACTTC	CASSTTGTGFGEQYF
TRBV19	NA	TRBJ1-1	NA	TGTGCCAGTAGTGCCAACAAAAACACTGAAGCTTTCTTT	CASSANKNTEAFF
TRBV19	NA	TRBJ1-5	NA	TGTGCCAGTAGGAGACAGAGCAATCAGCCCCAGCATTTT	CASRRQSNQPQHF
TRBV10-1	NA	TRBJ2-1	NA	TGCGCCAGCAGTGAGTCTACAGGGCGGAACCCCTCCAATGAGCAGTTCTTC	CASSESTGRNPSNEQFF
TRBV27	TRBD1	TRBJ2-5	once	TGTGCCAGCAGTTTAAATACAGGGGTCGGGACCCAGTACTTC	CASSLNTGVGTQYF
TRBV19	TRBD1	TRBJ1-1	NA	TGTGCCAGCACCCCGGGACAGCACTTGAACACTGAAGCTTTCTTT	CASTPGQHLNTEAFF
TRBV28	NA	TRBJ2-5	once	TGTGCCAGCAGTATACCCCAAGAGACCCAGTACTTC	CASSIPQETQYF
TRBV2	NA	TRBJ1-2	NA	TGTGCCAGCAGTGAAGCGCGAGGGGACTATGGCTACACCTTC	CASSEARGDYGYTF
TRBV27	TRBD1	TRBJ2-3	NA	TGTGCCAGCAGCCAAGTGACAGGGATGGGGAATACGCAGTATTTT	CASSQVTGMGNTQYF
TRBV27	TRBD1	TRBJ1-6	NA	TGTGCCAGCAGTTTAAGGGGACAGGCGAGCTCCTATAATTCACCCCTCCACTTT	CASSLRGQASSYNSPLHF
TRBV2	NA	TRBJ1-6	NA	TGTGCCAGCAGTGGATCGAGCTCCTATAATTCACCCCTCCACTTT	CASSGSSSYNSPLHF
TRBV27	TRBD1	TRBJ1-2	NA	TGTGCCAGCAGTCTCCGGACAGGGGGAGGGAACTATGGCTACACCTTC	CASSLRTGGGNYGYTF
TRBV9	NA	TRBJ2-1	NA	TGTGCCAGCAGCAATTCGGGACCCAGCTACAATGAGCAGTTCTTC	CASSNSGPSYNEQFF
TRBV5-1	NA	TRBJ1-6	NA	TGCGCCAGCAGCTTGGGGGCAAATTCACCCCTCCACTTT	CASSLGANSPLHF
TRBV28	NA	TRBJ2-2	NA	TGTGCCAGCAGTTTATCGTCGAACACCGGGGAGCTGTTTTTT	CASSLSSNTGELFF
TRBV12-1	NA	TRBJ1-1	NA	TGTGCCAGCAATAGACGGCTCGGGCAAGTGGGGAACACTGAAGCTTTCTTT	CASNRRLGQVGNTEAFF
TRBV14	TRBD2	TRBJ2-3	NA	TGTGCCAGCAGCCAAGGACTAGCGAGGCAGTATTTT	CASSQGLARQYF
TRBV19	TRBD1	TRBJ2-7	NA	TGTGCCAGTAGTCCCGGGACAGGAGTCTACGAGCAGTACTTC	CASSPGTGVYEQYF
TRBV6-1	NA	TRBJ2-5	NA	TGTGCCAGCAGTGAGCCCGAGACATCGAACTTC	CASSEPETSNF
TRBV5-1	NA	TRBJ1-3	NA	TGCGCCAGCAGCTTATATCTACGGGCGATCTCTGGAAACACCATATATTTT	CASSLYLRAISGNTIYF
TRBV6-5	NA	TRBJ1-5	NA	TGTGCCAGCAGTTACGGGGCTGACAATCAGCCCCAGCATTTT	CASSYGADNQPQHF
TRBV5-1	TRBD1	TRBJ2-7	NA	TGCGCCAGCAACCCGCTCCAGGGGGCATTCGCCTACGAGCAGTACTTC	CASNPLQGAFAYEQYF
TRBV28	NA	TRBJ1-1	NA	TGTGCCAGCAGTTTATTGACAGTCAGTGAAGCTTTCTTT	CASSLLTVSEAFF
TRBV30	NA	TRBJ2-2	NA	TGTGCCTGGACAGGGATTGGGCCCGGGGAGCTGTTTTTT	CAWTGIGPGELFF
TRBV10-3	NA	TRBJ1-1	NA	TGTGCCATCAGTGCATCCGGGGGGAAGATGAACACTGAAGCTTTCTTT	CAISASGGKMNTEAFF